The 27 T cell receptor beta chains presented below share a single source sample, sequenced in a study of cytomegalovirus exposure and HLA in healthy donors. This PCR relied on a set of 60 Vbeta primers and 13 Jbeta primers. The method was immunoSEQ multiplex PCR; TCRdb's version includes in-frame clones alone and lacks a portion of them. The sample carries roughly 180,000 clones, roughly 80% recorded once. What was sequenced was PBMCs. Receptors originate from a woman under 30 in good health and CMV-seronegative.

V usage is TRBV6-5 and J usage is TRBJ2-3; D is undetermined. The V gene's germline CDR1 is MNHEY and CDR2 SVGAGI. The V gene lost 0 bases and the J gene lost 0 bases, with 7 bases spanning the gap. This CDR3 is built from 15 residues. CDR3 in amino acids: CASSYSPQSTDTQYF. The CDR3 DNA reads as TGTGCCAGCAGTTACTCGCCCCAGAGCACAGATACGCAGTATTTT.

This chain's CDR3 is CASTGQGANTEAFF. In DNA, the CDR3 is TGTGCCAGCACGGGACAGGGGGCGAACACTGAAGCTTTCTTT. This chain uses TRBV28 with TRBJ1-1, with TRBD1 identical over 12 bases. V was clipped by 7 bases and J by 1 base; unmatched bases: 1. Germline V gives CDR1 MDHEN, CDR2 SYDVKM. This CDR3 contains 14 residues.

The V and J genes are TRBV28 and TRBJ2-1; 7 bases map to TRBD2. V trimming: 3 bases; J trimming: 15 bases; junction bases outside the gene matches: 17. Germline V lookup: CDR1 MDHEN, CDR2 SYDVKM. The CDR3 length is 15 residues. CDR3 DNA: TGTGCCAGCAGTTTTGGGGGACTAAGTGAAGCAACTTGGTTCTTC. Its translation: CASSFGGLSEATWFF. Variable domain in full (rest from reference TRBV28 and TRBJ2-1): DVKVTQSSRYLVKRTGEKVFLECVQDMDHENMFWYRQDPGLGLRLIYFSYDVKMKEKGDIPEGYSVSREKKERFSLILESASTNQTSMYLCASSFGGLSEATWFFGPGTRLTVL.

This chain links TRBV5-6 with TRBJ2-7; 10 bases line up with TRBD1. Unmatched junction bases numbered 5, after V lost 4 bases and J lost 4 bases. CDR1 and CDR2 (germline): SGHDT, YYEEEE. The CDR3 loop spans 14 amino acids. CDR3 coding DNA: TGTGCCAGCAGCGCGCAGGACAGGGGGTACGAGCAGTACTTC. Translating it yields CASSAQDRGYEQYF.

This chain links TRBV5-1 with TRBJ2-7; 8 bases are shared with TRBD1. This CDR3 comprises 15 residues. CDR1 SGHRS and CDR2 YFSETQ come from the germline V gene. V was clipped by 3 bases and J by 4 bases; unmatched bases: 9. The CDR3 region is CASSSRADRDYEQYF. The CDR3 nucleotides are TGCGCCAGCAGCTCAAGGGCGGACAGGGATTACGAGCAGTACTTC.

This rearrangement joins TRBV5-4 to TRBJ2-7, with 12 bases identical to TRBD2. V was clipped by 5 bases and J by 5 bases; unmatched bases: 11. This CDR3 has 16 amino acids. Germline CDR1 is SGHNT and CDR2 is YYREEE (reference sequence). CDR3 protein: CASRSGLAGNFDEQYF. CDR3 in DNA: TGTGCCAGCAGGAGTGGACTAGCGGGAAATTTCGACGAGCAGTACTTC.

The chain combines TRBV9 with TRBJ2-5, with 10 bases identical to TRBD2. The junction had 5 bases not matched to a gene; V was cut back by 2 bases and J by 1 base. The CDR3 sequence is 16 residues long. Germline V CDR1 and CDR2: SGDLS, YYNGEE. For the CDR3, the DNA is TGTGCCAGCAGCGTCCGAGGACTAGCGGTCCAAGAGACCCAGTACTTC. Translating it yields CASSVRGLAVQETQYF. Complete variable domain (other parts from reference TRBV9 and TRBJ2-5): DSGVTQTPKHLITATGQRVTLRCSPRSGDLSVYWYQQSLDQGLQFLIQYYNGEERAKGNILERFSAQQFPDLHSELNLSSLELGDSALYFCASSVRGLAVQETQYFGPGTRLLVL.

The chain employs TRBV7-2 and TRBJ2-4, with 7 bases lining up with TRBD1. The CDR3 sequence is 15 residues long. V shed 1 base, J shed 5 bases, and the junction held 5 bases outside the gene matches. The V gene's germline CDR1 is SGHTA and CDR2 FQGNSA. The CDR3 region is CASSLEYRGQNIQYF. In nucleotides, the CDR3 is TGTGCCAGCAGCTTAGAGTACAGGGGCCAAAACATTCAGTACTTC.

The rearrangement links TRBV27 to TRBJ1-1, with TRBD1 matching 9 bases. The CDR3 is 16 residues long. V was clipped by 5 bases and J by 3 bases; unmatched bases: 10. Germline V CDR1 and CDR2: MNHEY, SMNVEV (reference sequence). CDR3 loop: CASSIAPDRGDTEAFF. The CDR3 nucleotides are TGTGCCAGCAGTATCGCTCCGGACAGGGGTGACACTGAAGCTTTCTTT.

The V and J genes are TRBV19 and TRBJ2-3; tentatively, D is TRBD2 (6 bases). This CDR3 region has 17 residues. V shed 1 base and J shed 1 base, with 15 bases lying between them. Germline V gene lookup returns CDR1 LNHDA and CDR2 SQIVND (reference sequence). CDR3 amino acids: CASSIASGGSGTDTQYF. In DNA, the CDR3 is TGTGCCAGTAGTATAGCAAGTGGAGGGAGTGGCACAGATACGCAGTATTTT.

The chain recombines TRBV19 with TRBJ1-5, with 8 bases matching TRBD1. From germline, CDR1 is LNHDA and CDR2 SQIVND (reference sequence). With V trimmed by 5 bases and J by 2 bases, 8 bases remained unmatched. CDR3 length: 16 amino acids. Here the CDR3 reads CASSVTGGRGNQPQHF. The DNA of the CDR3 is TGTGCCAGTAGTGTTACAGGGGGGAGGGGCAATCAGCCCCAGCATTTT.

The chain links TRBV4-2 to TRBJ1-2; D ambiguous. Trimming cost V 1 base and J 6 bases, with 12 bases left between them. The CDR3 is 14 amino acids. Germline V gene data show CDR1 as LGHNA and CDR2 as YNFKEQ. In DNA, the CDR3 is TGTGCCAGCAGCCAAGGTGCCGGGAACGATGGCTACACCTTC. It specifies CASSQGAGNDGYTF.

The chain joins TRBV5-1 to TRBJ1-1, with D maybe TRBD1 (6 bases). CDR1 and CDR2 (germline): SGHRS, YFSETQ. The CDR3 runs 15 residues. V was cut by 4 bases and J by 5 bases, with 18 bases left in between. The CDR3 DNA follows: TGCGCCAGCAGCCCTGGGGCAGGGGCGTTTACTGAAGCTTTCTTT. Amino acid sequence: CASSPGAGAFTEAFF.

The chain couples TRBV5-4 to TRBJ1-1, with D possibly matching TRBD1 (5 bases). The CDR3 spans 10 residues. From germline, CDR1 is SGHNT and CDR2 YYREEE (reference sequence). Trimming removed 7 bases from V and 5 bases from J, with 6 bases in between. CDR3 coding DNA: TGTGCCAGCGGGGGGACTGAAGCTTTCTTT. This codes for CASGGTEAFF.

The V call is TRBV6-5, the J call TRBJ2-3, with D tentatively TRBD1 (5 bases). Germline V gene lookup returns CDR1 MNHEY and CDR2 SVGAGI. V was cut by 2 bases and J by 2 bases, with 8 bases left in between. The CDR3 is 14 amino acids. CDR3 bases: TGTGCCAGCAGTTACGACAGCTACACAGATACGCAGTATTTT. Translated, it gives CASSYDSYTDTQYF.

The gene calls are TRBV18 and TRBJ2-1; 12 positions agree with TRBD2. CDR1 and CDR2 (germline): KGHSH, LQKENI. The CDR3 sequence is 17 residues long. The V and J ends lost 4 bases and 6 bases, in that order; junction bases with no gene match: 10. The CDR3 is CASSQTSGSFNGNEQFF. Here the CDR3 DNA reads TGTGCCAGCTCACAGACTAGCGGGAGTTTTAACGGCAATGAGCAGTTCTTC.

The rearrangement uses TRBV5-6 and TRBJ2-7; D perhaps matches TRBD1 (5 bases). V gave up 1 base and J gave up 2 bases, with 10 bases separating them. Germline-derived CDR1 and CDR2 are SGHDT and YYEEEE. This CDR3 region has 14 residues. The CDR3 nucleotides are TGTGCCAGCAGCTTGCAGGACATAGCCTACGAGCAGTACTTC. Translation: CASSLQDIAYEQYF.

The J gene is TRBJ2-7, the V gene TRBV7-2, with 13 bases lining up with TRBD2. Germline trimming cut 0 bases from V and 7 bases from J; bases unmatched to any gene: 6. Per the germline V gene, CDR1 is SGHTA and CDR2 is FQGNSA. The CDR3 is made up of 16 amino acids. CDR3 in amino acids: CASSLAGLAGVIEQYF. The DNA of the CDR3 is TGTGCCAGCAGCTTAGCCGGACTAGCGGGAGTAATTGAGCAGTACTTC.

The chain is built from TRBV7-8 and TRBJ2-1; 9 bases agree with TRBD2. Germline trimming cut 0 bases from V and 6 bases from J; bases unmatched to any gene: 0. Germline assignment: CDR1 SGHVS and CDR2 FQNEAQ. The CDR3 totals 14 residues. CDR3 sequence: CASSLASGSNEQFF. The CDR3 nucleotides are TGTGCCAGCAGCTTAGCTAGCGGGAGCAATGAGCAGTTCTTC.

The chain combines TRBV5-4 with TRBJ2-7; 7 bases align to TRBD1. From germline, CDR1 is SGHNT and CDR2 YYREEE (reference sequence). CDR3 size: 16 residues. The V segment lost 4 bases and the J segment 6 bases; nucleotides outside the gene matches: 16. CDR3: CASSPRPDRAYSEQYF. The CDR3, as DNA: TGTGCCAGCAGCCCCCGCCCCGACAGGGCCTATAGCGAGCAGTACTTC.

CDR3 bases: TGTGCTAGTGGTTTGGTACTTTCAGGGGGCGGCGTTGGCTACACCTTC. Protein product: CASGLVLSGGGVGYTF. The chain is built from TRBV12-5 and TRBJ1-2, with 8 bases aligning to TRBD1. The CDR3 has 16 amino acids. V trimming: 0 bases; J trimming: 7 bases; junction bases outside the gene matches: 10. Germline V lookup: CDR1 LGHNT, CDR2 FRNRAP.

V is TRBV5-1 and J is TRBJ2-1, with 11 bases that match TRBD2. Germline loops: CDR1 SGHRS, CDR2 YFSETQ. The CDR3 sequence is 15 residues long. Germline trimming cut 2 bases from V and 4 bases from J; bases unmatched to any gene: 2. The CDR3 sequence is CASSLLAGVYNEQFF. CDR3 DNA: TGCGCCAGCAGCTTACTAGCGGGAGTGTACAATGAGCAGTTCTTC.

The CDR3 region is CASSKRGGQETQYF. CDR3 bases: TGCGCCAGCAGTAAGCGGGGAGGGCAAGAGACCCAGTACTTC. This rearrangement joins TRBV10-2 to TRBJ2-5; 7 bases match TRBD2. Germline V gives CDR1 WSHSY, CDR2 SAAADI. CDR3 length equals 14 residues. Germline trimming cut 5 bases from V and 2 bases from J; bases unmatched to any gene: 5.

The rearrangement joins TRBV5-1 to TRBJ2-2, with TRBD2 matching over 7 bases. V lost 0 bases and J lost 6; bases outside the gene matches: 5. In germline, CDR1 is SGHRS, CDR2 YFSETQ. The CDR3 extends over 15 amino acids. CDR3 in amino acids: CASSLAMGGSGELFF. The DNA of the CDR3 is TGCGCCAGCAGCTTGGCCATGGGGGGGTCCGGGGAGCTGTTTTTT. The variable domain in full, with the rest retrieved from reference TRBV5-1 and TRBJ2-2, is KAGVTQTPRYLIKTRGQQVTLSCSPISGHRSVSWYQQTPGQGLQFLFEYFSETQRNKGNFPGRFSGRQFSNSRSEMNVSTLELGDSALYLCASSLAMGGSGELFFGEGSRLTVL.

V usage is TRBV27 and J usage is TRBJ2-3; D possibly corresponds to TRBD2 (7 bases). V lost 5 bases, J lost 0 bases, and 15 bases lay in between. This CDR3 region has 16 residues. Germline CDR1 and CDR2: MNHEY and SMNVEV (reference sequence). CDR3 sequence (DNA): TGTGCCAGCAGTGGGGGGGCCGGGGCAAGCACAGATACGCAGTATTTT. Amino acids: CASSGGAGASTDTQYF.

This clone came up a few times. The chain links TRBV2 to TRBJ2-5, with 8 bases matching TRBD1. Matching the DNA end better, TRBJ2-7 makes the J call doubtful. The CDR3 covers 13 residues. Germline V gene data show CDR1 as SNHLY and CDR2 as FYNNEI. The DNA of the CDR3 is TGTGCCACCGCAGACAGGGGCTCCTACGAGCAGTACTTC. The encoded protein is CATADRGSYEQYF.

This sequence joins TRBV19 and TRBJ2-7, with TRBD1 matching over 7 bases. The germline V gene encodes CDR1 LNHDA and CDR2 SQIVND (reference sequence). Trimming cost V 3 bases and J 2 bases; bases outside gene matches: 4. The CDR3 extends over 14 amino acids. CDR3 in amino acids: CASSIEQGAYEQYF. For the CDR3, the DNA is TGTGCCAGTAGTATTGAGCAGGGGGCCTACGAGCAGTACTTC.